The rows below give T cell receptor beta chains drawn from one sample of a study of CD8+ T cells in alopecia areata. The data were produced by immunoSEQ multiplex PCR, yet TCRdb's version contains in-frame clones alone and is incomplete. This sample has approximately 99,000 clones, with 50% to 60% found just once. The specimen sequenced was NKG2D-low CD8+ T cells sorted from blood. These receptors were obtained from a human donor with alopecia areata. The CDR3 runs from the conserved cysteine through the conserved F or W. Fields, in order: CDR3 DNA, CDR3 protein, V gene, D gene, J gene, CDR3 length, clone size. D genes are given only for firm matches. Clone size is stated in some rows and not others, as once, few, many or a class when expanded.

cdr3_nt: TGCAGCGTTGAAGGCGGGAAGAGCTACAATGAGCAGTTCTTC
cdr3_aa: CSVEGGKSYNEQFF
v_call: TRBV29-1
d_call: NA
j_call: TRBJ2-1
cdr3_length: 14
clone_size: NA

cdr3_nt: TGCGCCAGCAGCAGTAGTCCTCGCGAGCAGTACTTC
cdr3_aa: CASSSSPREQYF
v_call: TRBV5-1
d_call: NA
j_call: TRBJ2-7
cdr3_length: 12
clone_size: NA

cdr3_nt: TGTGCCAGCAGTTACTACCCGACGACGAACAATGAGCAGTTCTTC
cdr3_aa: CASSYYPTTNNEQFF
v_call: TRBV6-5
d_call: NA
j_call: TRBJ2-1
cdr3_length: 15
clone_size: NA

cdr3_nt: TGTGCCAGCAGCCATGATACTCTAGGAGGCACTGAAGCTTTCTTT
cdr3_aa: CASSHDTLGGTEAFF
v_call: TRBV4-2
d_call: NA
j_call: TRBJ1-1
cdr3_length: 15
clone_size: few

cdr3_nt: TGTGCCAGCAGCTTACGGCAGCCCCAGCATTTT
cdr3_aa: CASSLRQPQHF
v_call: TRBV5-4
d_call: NA
j_call: TRBJ1-5
cdr3_length: 11
clone_size: NA

cdr3_nt: TGTGCCAGCAGCGGGACTAGCGGGGGCAAGGAGCAGTTCTTC
cdr3_aa: CASSGTSGGKEQFF
v_call: TRBV5-4
d_call: TRBD2
j_call: TRBJ2-1
cdr3_length: 14
clone_size: NA

cdr3_nt: TGTGCCAGCAGGACCGACAGACTAGCGGGAGCCTACAATGAGCAGTTCTTC
cdr3_aa: CASRTDRLAGAYNEQFF
v_call: TRBV25-1
d_call: TRBD2
j_call: TRBJ2-1
cdr3_length: 17
clone_size: few

cdr3_nt: TGTGCTAGTGGTTTGGTAGGGTACAATGAGCAGTTCTTC
cdr3_aa: CASGLVGYNEQFF
v_call: TRBV12-5
d_call: NA
j_call: TRBJ2-1
cdr3_length: 13
clone_size: NA

cdr3_nt: TGTGCCAGCAAGAGACTAGCGGGAGATGAGCAGTTCTTC
cdr3_aa: CASKRLAGDEQFF
v_call: TRBV2
d_call: TRBD2
j_call: TRBJ2-1
cdr3_length: 13
clone_size: NA

cdr3_nt: TGCAGCGTTCCGGGACAAGAGTACTATGGCTACACCTTC
cdr3_aa: CSVPGQEYYGYTF
v_call: TRBV29-1
d_call: NA
j_call: TRBJ1-2
cdr3_length: 13
clone_size: few

cdr3_nt: TGTGCCAGCAGCCTAACAGGGGACGAGCAGTACTTC
cdr3_aa: CASSLTGDEQYF
v_call: TRBV7-2
d_call: TRBD1
j_call: TRBJ2-7
cdr3_length: 12
clone_size: NA

cdr3_nt: TGTGCCAGTAGTAGACAGGGCAACACAGATACGCAGTATTTT
cdr3_aa: CASSRQGNTDTQYF
v_call: TRBV19
d_call: TRBD1
j_call: TRBJ2-3
cdr3_length: 14
clone_size: NA

cdr3_nt: TGTGCCAGCAGCTTAGTAGGTGATGAGCAGTTCTTC
cdr3_aa: CASSLVGDEQFF
v_call: TRBV11-2
d_call: NA
j_call: TRBJ2-1
cdr3_length: 12
clone_size: few

cdr3_nt: TGTGCCAGCAGTCCGGACAGGGAGGAGACCCAGTACTTC
cdr3_aa: CASSPDREETQYF
v_call: TRBV28
d_call: TRBD1
j_call: TRBJ2-5
cdr3_length: 13
clone_size: once

cdr3_nt: TGCGCCAGCAGCTTGGTAGCGGGAGCGAACGAGCAGTACTTC
cdr3_aa: CASSLVAGANEQYF
v_call: TRBV5-1
d_call: TRBD2
j_call: TRBJ2-7
cdr3_length: 14
clone_size: NA

cdr3_nt: TGTGCCAGCAGCTTGGGGGGGGCGGCGGTCACCATATATTTT
cdr3_aa: CASSLGGAAVTIYF
v_call: TRBV5-6
d_call: NA
j_call: TRBJ1-3
cdr3_length: 14
clone_size: NA

cdr3_nt: TGCAGCGTCTCCACCGCGGAAGGCAATCAGCCCCAGCATTTT
cdr3_aa: CSVSTAEGNQPQHF
v_call: TRBV29-1
d_call: NA
j_call: TRBJ1-5
cdr3_length: 14
clone_size: few

cdr3_nt: TGTGCCAGCAGCCAGGGTATAACGAACACCGGGGAGCTGTTTTTT
cdr3_aa: CASSQGITNTGELFF
v_call: TRBV4-2
d_call: NA
j_call: TRBJ2-2
cdr3_length: 15
clone_size: NA

cdr3_nt: TGTGCCAGCAGCCAGGAGGGTCGGAATGAGCAGTTCTTC
cdr3_aa: CASSQEGRNEQFF
v_call: TRBV9
d_call: NA
j_call: TRBJ2-1
cdr3_length: 13
clone_size: NA

cdr3_nt: TGCGCCAGCAACCTAGCGGGAGGGCCCACCGGGGAGCTGTTTTTT
cdr3_aa: CASNLAGGPTGELFF
v_call: TRBV5-1
d_call: TRBD2
j_call: TRBJ2-2
cdr3_length: 15
clone_size: NA

cdr3_nt: TGTGCCAGCAGAGATTACAATGAGCAGTTCTTC
cdr3_aa: CASRDYNEQFF
v_call: TRBV2
d_call: NA
j_call: TRBJ2-1
cdr3_length: 11
clone_size: once